The T cell receptor beta chain described here comes from a study of T-cell reconstitution after alpha-beta-depleted transplantation in children. Study-wide results and limits: T-cell counts and diversity at one year following transplant were attributed mainly to newly produced T cells. High day-60 TCRbeta diversity in some patients came from surviving recipient T cells and thymic progenitors. Reportedly, alpha-beta T cells present about two months post-transplant originated from several hundred expanded clones of graft origin.

In the case of this clonotype: Its cognate antigen is unknown.

Construction of the TCRbeta library involved unique molecular identifiers. TCRdb recomputed calls from the PCR reads with MiXCR, one row per CDR3 protein. The repertoire has more than 400,000 distinct CDR3 sequences, about an eighth of them found once; the top ten carry about 15%. The V segment lost 4 bases and the J segment 0 bases; nucleotides outside the gene matches: 10. The CDR3 has 17 amino acids. Germline V lookup: CDR1 DFQATT, CDR2 SNEGSKA (reference sequence). The sequence was obtained from a female patient under 10 years old who had a stem cell transplant for aplastic anemia, so the T cells may come from the graft donor. This specimen consisted of PBMCs, mostly from graft donor cells, obtained 180 days after TCRalphabeta/CD19-depleted stem cell transplant. The genes are TRBV20-1 and TRBJ2-3, with 10 positions matching TRBD2. The CDR3 DNA reads TGCAGTGCTATCATAGCGGGAGGCCTTCGGAGCACAGATACGCAGTATTTT. Its translation is CSAIIAGGLRSTDTQYF.